Listed below are T cell receptor beta chains from one sample, sequenced in a study of CD4+ T cells in melanoma. Using immunoSEQ multiplex PCR, the repertoire was profiled, and TCRdb retains in-frame clones only, with some absent. This sample has 20,000 to 25,000 clones, with 82% found just once. Sample: cells from a culture (not recorded whether cultured in vitro). The receptors stem from a human donor with melanoma. The CDR3 runs from the conserved cysteine through the conserved F or W. Each record gives: CDR3 length, D gene, clone size, J gene, V gene, CDR3 protein, CDR3 DNA. The D gene is left open where the match is weak. A clone size is listed for some rows: how often the clone was seen (once, few, many), or a class if it is expanded.

length: 15
D: TRBD2
size: few
J: TRBJ2-7
V: TRBV5-4
CDR3: CASSLRASGGYEQYF
DNA: TGTGCCAGCAGCCTCCGGGCTAGCGGGGGCTACGAGCAGTACTTC

length: 17
D: TRBD1
size: .
J: TRBJ1-1
V: TRBV5-1
CDR3: CASSLEGMMDRGTEAFF
DNA: TGCGCCAGCAGCTTGGAGGGGATGATGGACAGGGGCACTGAAGCTTTCTTT

length: 14
D: .
size: .
J: TRBJ1-6
V: TRBV7-6
CDR3: CASSLGGGRSPLHF
DNA: TGTGCCAGCAGCTTAGGGGGCGGGCGGTCACCCCTCCACTTT

length: 15
D: TRBD1
size: once
J: TRBJ2-1
V: TRBV6-5
CDR3: CASSYDRGRNNEQFF
DNA: TGTGCCAGCAGTTACGACAGGGGGCGCAACAATGAGCAGTTCTTC

length: 14
D: .
size: .
J: TRBJ2-1
V: TRBV6-6
CDR3: CASSYLINGNEQFF
DNA: TGTGCCAGCAGTTATCTAATAAACGGCAATGAGCAGTTCTTC

length: 15
D: .
size: .
J: TRBJ1-1
V: TRBV10-2
CDR3: CASSESSGESTEAFF
DNA: TGCGCCAGCAGTGAGAGTTCAGGGGAGTCCACTGAAGCTTTCTTT

length: 15
D: TRBD2
size: .
J: TRBJ2-2
V: TRBV6-5
CDR3: CASKPAAGYTGELFF
DNA: TGTGCCAGCAAACCCGCAGCGGGGTACACCGGGGAGCTGTTTTTT

length: 14
D: TRBD2
size: .
J: TRBJ2-3
V: TRBV5-1
CDR3: CASSHLAGTDTQYF
DNA: TGCGCCAGCAGCCACCTAGCGGGAACAGATACGCAGTATTTT

length: 14
D: .
size: .
J: TRBJ1-5
V: TRBV4-1
CDR3: CASSQVPGPQPQHF
DNA: TGCGCCAGCAGCCAAGTCCCCGGGCCACAGCCCCAGCATTTT

length: 11
D: .
size: once
J: TRBJ2-3
V: TRBV20-1
CDR3: CSASPRDTQYF
DNA: TGCAGTGCTAGCCCGAGGGATACGCAGTATTTT

length: 15
D: .
size: .
J: TRBJ2-7
V: TRBV27
CDR3: CASSLKGLGTYEQYF
DNA: TGTGCCAGCAGTTTAAAGGGCTTAGGAACCTACGAGCAGTACTTC

length: 20
D: .
size: .
J: TRBJ1-5
V: TRBV6-1
CDR3: CASSEGRDTKKEISGQPQHF
DNA: TGTGCCAGCAGTGAAGGCCGGGACACCAAGAAGGAGATCAGTGGTCAGCCCCAGCATTTT

length: 14
D: .
size: .
J: TRBJ1-2
V: TRBV6-1
CDR3: CASSERGSKRGYTF
DNA: TGTGCCAGCAGTGAAAGGGGCAGTAAAAGGGGCTACACCTTC

length: 14
D: .
size: .
J: TRBJ2-2
V: TRBV5-1
CDR3: CASRQGGFAGELFF
DNA: TGCGCCAGCAGACAGGGTGGATTCGCCGGGGAGCTGTTTTTT

length: 15
D: TRBD1
size: .
J: TRBJ2-5
V: TRBV25-1
CDR3: CASSADRGRGETQYF
DNA: TGTGCCAGCAGTGCTGACAGGGGGCGCGGGGAGACCCAGTACTTC

length: 13
D: .
size: .
J: TRBJ1-5
V: TRBV7-9
CDR3: CASSGGRNQPQHF
DNA: TGTGCCAGCAGCGGAGGGAGGAATCAGCCCCAGCATTTT

length: 15
D: TRBD1
size: .
J: TRBJ2-2
V: TRBV7-9
CDR3: CASSLRQGWTGELFF
DNA: TGCGCCAGCAGCCTACGACAGGGGTGGACCGGGGAGCTGTTTTTT

length: 14
D: TRBD1
size: .
J: TRBJ1-2
V: TRBV19
CDR3: CASRVTGVNYGYTF
DNA: TGTGCCAGTAGGGTGACAGGGGTTAACTATGGCTACACCTTC

length: 13
D: TRBD2
size: .
J: TRBJ2-7
V: TRBV30
CDR3: CAWRRGGGIEQYF
DNA: TGTGCCTGGAGGAGGGGCGGGGGGATAGAGCAGTACTTC

length: 15
D: TRBD2
size: .
J: TRBJ2-7
V: TRBV27
CDR3: CASSLSRGDTYEQYF
DNA: TGTGCCAGCAGTTTATCGCGGGGGGATACCTACGAGCAGTACTTC

length: 16
D: TRBD1
size: once
J: TRBJ1-1
V: TRBV19
CDR3: CASSPRGQAFNTEAFF
DNA: TGTGCCAGTAGTCCCCGAGGACAGGCCTTTAACACTGAAGCTTTCTTT

length: 18
D: .
size: .
J: TRBJ2-7
V: TRBV5-8
CDR3: CASSRAVGGTGTEGEQYF
DNA: TGTGCCAGCAGCCGTGCTGTTGGTGGAACAGGGACGGAAGGGGAGCAGTACTTC

length: 14
D: TRBD2
size: once
J: TRBJ2-7
V: TRBV5-1
CDR3: CASTGTSRSYEQYF
DNA: TGCGCCAGCACCGGGACTAGCAGATCCTACGAGCAGTACTTC

length: 16
D: TRBD1
size: .
J: TRBJ1-4
V: TRBV7-9
CDR3: CASSEKWTGSNEKLFF
DNA: TGTGCCAGCAGCGAAAAATGGACAGGCTCTAATGAAAAACTGTTTTTT

length: 13
D: .
size: .
J: TRBJ2-7
V: TRBV5-6
CDR3: CASSPGPAYEQYF
DNA: TGTGCCAGCAGCCCTGGCCCAGCCTACGAGCAGTACTTC

length: 15
D: .
size: .
J: TRBJ2-3
V: TRBV11-1
CDR3: CASSWGRQGTDTQYF
DNA: TGTGCCAGCAGCTGGGGTAGACAGGGCACAGATACGCAGTATTTT

length: 16
D: .
size: .
J: TRBJ1-6
V: TRBV4-2
CDR3: CASSQPQEFGNSPLHF
DNA: TGTGCCAGCAGCCAACCTCAGGAGTTCGGAAATTCACCCCTCCACTTT

length: 14
D: TRBD1
size: .
J: TRBJ1-1
V: TRBV2
CDR3: CANYRGLMNTEAFF
DNA: TGTGCCAATTACAGGGGATTGATGAACACTGAAGCTTTCTTT

length: 23
D: TRBD2
size: once
J: TRBJ2-7
V: TRBV12-5
CDR3: CASGWRTTIPGLAGGTLSDEQYF
DNA: TGTGCTAGTGGTTGGCGGACGACAATACCGGGACTAGCGGGGGGGACGCTCAGCGACGAGCAGTACTTC

length: 14
D: .
size: .
J: TRBJ1-6
V: TRBV6-4
CDR3: CASSLGDFNSPLHF
DNA: TGTGCCAGCAGCCTGGGGGATTTTAATTCACCCCTCCACTTT

length: 16
D: .
size: few
J: TRBJ1-1
V: TRBV12-5
CDR3: CASGLAKGNLYTEAFF
DNA: TGTGCTAGTGGTTTGGCTAAGGGAAATCTCTACACTGAAGCTTTCTTT

length: 16
D: TRBD1
size: once
J: TRBJ1-2
V: TRBV7-8
CDR3: CASSRVGTGKVGGYTF
DNA: TGTGCCAGCAGCCGAGTTGGGACAGGGAAAGTTGGGGGCTACACCTTC

length: 15
D: TRBD2
size: once
J: TRBJ2-1
V: TRBV7-2
CDR3: CASSSNSGGHNEQFF
DNA: TGTGCCAGCAGCTCAAATAGCGGGGGGCACAATGAGCAGTTCTTC

length: 15
D: TRBD1
size: .
J: TRBJ1-2
V: TRBV6-6
CDR3: CASSYAPDRGYGYTF
DNA: TGTGCCAGCAGTTACGCGCCGGACAGGGGCTATGGCTACACCTTC

length: 15
D: TRBD2
size: .
J: TRBJ2-1
V: TRBV4-2
CDR3: CASSSGRGGYNEQFF
DNA: TGTGCCAGCAGCTCGGGGAGGGGAGGCTACAATGAGCAGTTCTTC

length: 14
D: TRBD1
size: once
J: TRBJ1-1
V: TRBV14
CDR3: CASSTQGAGGEAFF
DNA: TGTGCCAGCAGCACCCAGGGGGCGGGAGGTGAAGCTTTCTTT

length: 16
D: .
size: .
J: TRBJ2-7
V: TRBV5-4
CDR3: CASSLDSRASSYEQYF
DNA: TGTGCCAGCAGCTTGGATTCCCGGGCGAGCTCCTACGAGCAGTACTTC

length: 15
D: TRBD1
size: .
J: TRBJ2-7
V: TRBV7-3
CDR3: CASSRSGTGPNEQYF
DNA: TGTGCCAGCAGCCGCTCCGGGACAGGGCCGAACGAGCAGTACTTC

length: 16
D: .
size: .
J: TRBJ1-5
V: TRBV7-8
CDR3: CASSPLKQEGNQPQHF
DNA: TGTGCCAGCAGTCCGCTCAAACAGGAGGGCAATCAGCCCCAGCATTTT

length: 14
D: TRBD1
size: .
J: TRBJ1-1
V: TRBV6-6
CDR3: CASSLGQGGTEAFF
DNA: TGTGCCAGCAGCTTAGGACAGGGAGGCACTGAAGCTTTCTTT

length: 13
D: .
size: .
J: TRBJ2-4
V: TRBV6-6
CDR3: CASSLGESNIQYF
DNA: TGTGCCAGCAGTTTGGGGGAGTCCAACATTCAGTACTTC

length: 16
D: .
size: .
J: TRBJ2-2
V: TRBV4-1
CDR3: CASSHLFTGNTGELFF
DNA: TGCGCCAGCAGCCACCTATTTACGGGGAACACCGGGGAGCTGTTTTTT

length: 16
D: TRBD1
size: .
J: TRBJ1-4
V: TRBV5-1
CDR3: CASSLGQGLTNEKLFF
DNA: TGCGCCAGCAGCTTGGGACAGGGGTTGACTAATGAAAAACTGTTTTTT

length: 16
D: .
size: .
J: TRBJ2-7
V: TRBV6-5
CDR3: CASSYVPAAGRREQYF
DNA: TGTGCCAGCAGTTACGTCCCTGCCGCCGGTAGGCGCGAGCAGTACTTC

length: 15
D: TRBD2
size: .
J: TRBJ2-1
V: TRBV5-1
CDR3: CASSSTSGGYNEQFF
DNA: TGCGCCAGCAGCTCTACTAGCGGGGGGTACAATGAGCAGTTCTTC

length: 16
D: TRBD2
size: .
J: TRBJ2-1
V: TRBV27
CDR3: CASSAVRAGGWNEQFF
DNA: TGTGCCAGCAGCGCGGTGCGAGCGGGGGGGTGGAATGAGCAGTTCTTC

length: 16
D: TRBD2
size: once
J: TRBJ2-3
V: TRBV7-9
CDR3: CASSSSGGASTDTQYF
DNA: TGTGCCAGCAGCTCGAGCGGGGGAGCTAGCACAGATACGCAGTATTTT

length: 14
D: .
size: few
J: TRBJ2-5
V: TRBV7-9
CDR3: CASSSSSSGETQYF
DNA: TGTGCCAGCAGCTCTTCTAGCTCTGGCGAGACCCAGTACTTC

length: 15
D: TRBD1
size: .
J: TRBJ1-2
V: TRBV7-9
CDR3: CASSFRDRDENGYTF
DNA: TGTGCCAGCAGCTTCCGGGACAGGGATGAAAACGGCTACACCTTC

length: 12
D: .
size: .
J: TRBJ2-3
V: TRBV2
CDR3: CASKVSTDTQYF
DNA: TGTGCCAGCAAGGTTAGCACAGATACGCAGTATTTT

length: 14
D: .
size: few
J: TRBJ1-2
V: TRBV6-5
CDR3: CASSYSYSDYGYTF
DNA: TGTGCCAGCAGTTACTCGTACTCGGACTATGGCTACACCTTC

length: 14
D: .
size: .
J: TRBJ1-1
V: TRBV2
CDR3: CASSGWAADTEAFF
DNA: TGTGCCAGCAGTGGCTGGGCAGCGGACACTGAAGCTTTCTTT

length: 15
D: .
size: .
J: TRBJ1-1
V: TRBV14
CDR3: CASSQQGQRNTEAFF
DNA: TGTGCCAGCAGTCAACAAGGACAGCGGAACACTGAAGCTTTCTTT